Reported below is one T cell receptor (beta chain). Its antigen is currently unknown. This record belongs to a study of shared clonotypes between healthy human individuals. Some clones are missing from TCRdb's copy, which holds only in-frame ones; the method was immunoSEQ multiplex PCR. This sample has millions of clones; 93% occur once, and the top ten carry approximately 0.4%. Findings of the study overall: The authors expected sequencing depth to affect clonotype sharing among donors. Clonotypes not shared had lower generation probabilities than those common to all four donors. Across subsets, estimated richness was generally greater for naive than for memory populations. For sorted subsets, rarefaction showed incomplete sequencing despite large depth.

The germline V gene has CDR1 SNHLY and CDR2 FYNNEI. The CDR3 extends over 14 amino acids. V gave up 6 bases and J gave up 1 base, with 10 bases separating them. Specimen: naive CD4+ T cells from PBMCs. Regarding subset: CD45RA+ positively selected. The V gene is TRBV2, the J gene TRBJ2-1; D may be TRBD2 (6 bases). The TCR comes from a man between 18 and 29 years old in good health. Some clones in this sample may be carry-over from other donors' samples. For the CDR3, the DNA is TGTGCCAGCAGGCGGGGAGTGTCCTACAATGAGCAGTTCTTC. Its translation: CASRRGVSYNEQFF.